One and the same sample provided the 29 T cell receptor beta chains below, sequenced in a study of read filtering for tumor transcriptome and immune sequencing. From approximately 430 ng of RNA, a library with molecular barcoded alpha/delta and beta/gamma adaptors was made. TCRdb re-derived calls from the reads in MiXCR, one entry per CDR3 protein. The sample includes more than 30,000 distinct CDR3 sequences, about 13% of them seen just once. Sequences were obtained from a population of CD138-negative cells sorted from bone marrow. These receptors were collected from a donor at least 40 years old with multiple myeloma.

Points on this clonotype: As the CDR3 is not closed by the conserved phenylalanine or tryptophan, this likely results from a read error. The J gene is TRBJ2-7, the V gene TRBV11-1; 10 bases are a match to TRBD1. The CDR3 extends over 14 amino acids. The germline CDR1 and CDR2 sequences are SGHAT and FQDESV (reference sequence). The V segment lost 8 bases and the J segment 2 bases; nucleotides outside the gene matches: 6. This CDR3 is CASGSGTGAYEQYL. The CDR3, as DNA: TGTGCCAGCGGTTCCGGGACAGGGGCCTACGAGCAGTACCTC.

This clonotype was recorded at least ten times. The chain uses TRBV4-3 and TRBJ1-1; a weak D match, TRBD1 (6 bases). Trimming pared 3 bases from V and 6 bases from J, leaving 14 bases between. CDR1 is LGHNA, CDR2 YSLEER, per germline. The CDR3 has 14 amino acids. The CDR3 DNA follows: TGCGCCAGCAGCCACCGGGGGGGGGCCTCTGAAGCTTTCTTT. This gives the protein CASSHRGGASEAFF.

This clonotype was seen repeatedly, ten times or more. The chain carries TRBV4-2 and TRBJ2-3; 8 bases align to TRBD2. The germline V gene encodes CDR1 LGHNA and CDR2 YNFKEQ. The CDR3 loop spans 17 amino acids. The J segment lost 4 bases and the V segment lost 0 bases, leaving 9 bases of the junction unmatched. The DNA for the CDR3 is TGTGCCAGCAGCCAAGAGGGAGCGGGAGTTCCCCCAGATACGCAGTATTTT. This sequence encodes CASSQEGAGVPPDTQYF.

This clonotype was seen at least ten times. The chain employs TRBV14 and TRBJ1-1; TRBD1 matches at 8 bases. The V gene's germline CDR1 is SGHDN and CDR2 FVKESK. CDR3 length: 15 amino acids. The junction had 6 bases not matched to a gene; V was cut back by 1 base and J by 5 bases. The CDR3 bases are TGTGCCAGCAGCCAAGGGACAGGGATGGGGACTGAAGCTTTCTTT. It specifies CASSQGTGMGTEAFF.

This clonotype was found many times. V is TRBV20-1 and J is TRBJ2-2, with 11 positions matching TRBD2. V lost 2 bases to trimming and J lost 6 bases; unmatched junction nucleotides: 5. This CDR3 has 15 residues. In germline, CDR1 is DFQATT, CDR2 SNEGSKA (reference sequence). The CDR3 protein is CSARPTSGTSGELFF. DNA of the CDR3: TGCAGTGCTAGACCGACTAGCGGGACATCCGGGGAGCTGTTTTTT.

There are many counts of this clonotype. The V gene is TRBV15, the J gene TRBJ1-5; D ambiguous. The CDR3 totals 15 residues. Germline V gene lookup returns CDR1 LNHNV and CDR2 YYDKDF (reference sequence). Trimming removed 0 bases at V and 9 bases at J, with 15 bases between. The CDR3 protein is CATSRELDGLGPQHF. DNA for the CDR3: TGTGCCACCAGCAGAGAACTGGACGGCCTCGGGCCCCAGCATTTT.

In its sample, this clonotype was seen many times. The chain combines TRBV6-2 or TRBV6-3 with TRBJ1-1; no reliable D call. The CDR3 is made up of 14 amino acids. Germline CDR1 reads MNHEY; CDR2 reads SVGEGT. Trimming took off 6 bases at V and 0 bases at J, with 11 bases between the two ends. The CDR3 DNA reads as TGTGCCAGCAGCGGCCACCGATTGAACACTGAAGCTTTCTTT. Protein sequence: CASSGHRLNTEAFF.

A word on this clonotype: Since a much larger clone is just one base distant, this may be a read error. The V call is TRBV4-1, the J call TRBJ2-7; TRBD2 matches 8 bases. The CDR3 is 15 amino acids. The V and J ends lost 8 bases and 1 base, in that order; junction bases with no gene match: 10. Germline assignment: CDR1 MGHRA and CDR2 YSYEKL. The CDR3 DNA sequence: TGCGCCAGCGGTAGCGGAGCTAGCGGGTCCTACGAGCAGTACTTC. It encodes CASGSGASGSYEQYF.

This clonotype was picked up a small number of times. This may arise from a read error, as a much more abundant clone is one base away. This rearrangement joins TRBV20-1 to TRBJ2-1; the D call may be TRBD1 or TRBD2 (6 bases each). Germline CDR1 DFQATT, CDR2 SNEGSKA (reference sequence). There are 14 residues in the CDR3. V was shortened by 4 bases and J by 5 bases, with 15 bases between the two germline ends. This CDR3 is CSATGGSVHNEQFF. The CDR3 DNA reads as TGCAGTGCTACCGGGGGCTCCGTCCACAATGAGCAGTTCTTC.

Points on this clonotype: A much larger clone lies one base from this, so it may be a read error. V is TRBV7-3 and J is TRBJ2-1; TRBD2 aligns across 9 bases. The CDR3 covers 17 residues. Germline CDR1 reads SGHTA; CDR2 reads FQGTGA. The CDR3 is CASSLTASGTSCNEQFF. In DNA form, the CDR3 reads TGTGCCAGCAGCTTAACTGCTAGCGGGACTTCCTGCAATGAGCAGTTCTTC.

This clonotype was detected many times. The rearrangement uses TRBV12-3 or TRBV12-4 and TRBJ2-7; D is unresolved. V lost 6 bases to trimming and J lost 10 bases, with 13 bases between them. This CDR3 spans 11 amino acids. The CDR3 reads CASSQNIDQYF. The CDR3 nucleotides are TGTGCCAGCAGCCAAAACATCGATCAGTACTTC.

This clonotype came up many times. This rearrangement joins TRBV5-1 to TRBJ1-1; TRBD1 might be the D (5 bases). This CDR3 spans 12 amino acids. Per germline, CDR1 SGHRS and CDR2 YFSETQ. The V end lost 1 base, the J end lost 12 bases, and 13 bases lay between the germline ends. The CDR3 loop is CASSLHETETFF. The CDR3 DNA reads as TGCGCCAGCAGCTTGCATGAGACAGAGACTTTCTTT.

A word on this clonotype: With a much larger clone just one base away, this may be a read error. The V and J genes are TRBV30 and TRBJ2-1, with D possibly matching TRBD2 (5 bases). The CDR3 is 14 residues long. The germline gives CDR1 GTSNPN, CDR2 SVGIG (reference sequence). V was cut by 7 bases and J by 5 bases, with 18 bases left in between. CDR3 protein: CALLSKRAHNEQFF. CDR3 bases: TGTGCCTTGCTTAGCAAGAGGGCACACAATGAGCAGTTCTTC.

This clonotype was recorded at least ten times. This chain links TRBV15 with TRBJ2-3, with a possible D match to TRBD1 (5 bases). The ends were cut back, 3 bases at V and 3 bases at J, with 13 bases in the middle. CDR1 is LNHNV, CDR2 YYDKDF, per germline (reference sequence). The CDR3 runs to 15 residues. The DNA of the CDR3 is TGTGCCACCAGCAGGAGCCGATCAGGGACAGATACGCAGTATTTT. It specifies CATSRSRSGTDTQYF.

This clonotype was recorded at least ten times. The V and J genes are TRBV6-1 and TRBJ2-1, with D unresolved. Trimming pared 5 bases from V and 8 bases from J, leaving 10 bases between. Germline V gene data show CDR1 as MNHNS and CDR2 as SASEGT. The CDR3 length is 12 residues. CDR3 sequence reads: CASSRRLDEQFF. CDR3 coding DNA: TGTGCCAGCAGTCGTCGGTTGGATGAGCAGTTCTTC.

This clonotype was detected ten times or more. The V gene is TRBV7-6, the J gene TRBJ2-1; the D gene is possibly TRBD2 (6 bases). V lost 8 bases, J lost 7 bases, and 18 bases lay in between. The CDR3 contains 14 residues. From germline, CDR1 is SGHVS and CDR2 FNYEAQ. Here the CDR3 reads CASSAGLKENEQFF. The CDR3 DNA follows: TGTGCCAGCTCAGCGGGCCTAAAGGAGAATGAGCAGTTCTTC.

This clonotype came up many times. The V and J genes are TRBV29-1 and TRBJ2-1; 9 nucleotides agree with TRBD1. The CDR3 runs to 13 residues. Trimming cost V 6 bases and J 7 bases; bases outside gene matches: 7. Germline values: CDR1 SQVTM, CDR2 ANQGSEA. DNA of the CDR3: TGCAGCGTCCGGGACAGGGCCCAAAATGAGCAGTTCTTC. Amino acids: CSVRDRAQNEQFF.

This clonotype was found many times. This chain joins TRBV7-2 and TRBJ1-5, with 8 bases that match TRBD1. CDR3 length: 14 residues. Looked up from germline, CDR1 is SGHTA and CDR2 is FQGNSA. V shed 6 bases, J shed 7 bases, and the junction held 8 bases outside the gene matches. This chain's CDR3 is CASSETGVGQPQHF. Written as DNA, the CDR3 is TGTGCCAGCAGTGAGACAGGGGTTGGACAGCCCCAGCATTTT.

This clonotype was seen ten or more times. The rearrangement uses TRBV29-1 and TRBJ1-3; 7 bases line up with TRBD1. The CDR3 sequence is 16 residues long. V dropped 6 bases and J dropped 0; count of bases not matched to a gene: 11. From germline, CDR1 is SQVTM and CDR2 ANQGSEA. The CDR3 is CSVATGSLRSGNTIYF. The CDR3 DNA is TGCAGCGTGGCGACAGGGTCCCTACGCTCTGGAAACACCATATATTTT.

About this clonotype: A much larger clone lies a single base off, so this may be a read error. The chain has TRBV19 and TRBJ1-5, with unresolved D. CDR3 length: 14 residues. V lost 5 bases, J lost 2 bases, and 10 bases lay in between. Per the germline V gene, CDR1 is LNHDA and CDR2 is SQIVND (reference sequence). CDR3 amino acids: CASSVGGRNQPQHF. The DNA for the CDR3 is TGTGCCAGTAGTGTGGGAGGACGCAATCAGCCCCAGCATTTT.

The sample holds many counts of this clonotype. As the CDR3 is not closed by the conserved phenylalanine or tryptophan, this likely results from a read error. The CDR3 sequence: CASSPSNGYNEQFL. The DNA of the CDR3 is TGTGCCAGCTCACCATCAAACGGCTACAATGAGCAGTTCCTC. The rearrangement links TRBV18 to TRBJ2-1; D gene uncertain. CDR1 is KGHSH and CDR2 is LQKENI in the germline V gene. The ends were cut back, 2 bases at V and 3 bases at J, with 8 bases in the middle. The CDR3 consists of 14 residues.

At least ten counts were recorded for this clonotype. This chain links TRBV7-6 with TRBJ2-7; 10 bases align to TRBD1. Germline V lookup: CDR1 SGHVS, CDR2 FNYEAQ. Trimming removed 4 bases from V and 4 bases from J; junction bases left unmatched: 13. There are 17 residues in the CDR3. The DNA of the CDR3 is TGTGCCAGCAGCTCAACCTACGACAGGGGGCAAAGGTACGAGCAGTACTTC. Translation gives CASSSTYDRGQRYEQYF.

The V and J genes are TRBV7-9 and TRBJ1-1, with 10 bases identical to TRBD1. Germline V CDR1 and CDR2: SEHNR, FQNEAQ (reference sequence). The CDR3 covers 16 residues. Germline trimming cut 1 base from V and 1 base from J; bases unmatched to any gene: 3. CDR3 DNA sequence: TGTGCCAGCAGCTTAGTGTGGGACAGGGGGAACACTGAAGCTTTCTTT. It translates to CASSLVWDRGNTEAFF.

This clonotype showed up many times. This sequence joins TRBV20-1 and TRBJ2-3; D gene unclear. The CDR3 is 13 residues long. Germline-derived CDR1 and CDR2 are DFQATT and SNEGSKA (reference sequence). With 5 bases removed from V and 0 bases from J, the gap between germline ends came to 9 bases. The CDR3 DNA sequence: TGCAGTGCTCACACCTCTAGCACAGATACGCAGTATTTT. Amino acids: CSAHTSSTDTQYF.

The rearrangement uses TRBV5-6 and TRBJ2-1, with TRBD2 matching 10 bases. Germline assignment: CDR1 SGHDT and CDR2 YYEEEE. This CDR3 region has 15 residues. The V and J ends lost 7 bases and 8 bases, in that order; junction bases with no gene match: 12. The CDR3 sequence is CASSFSGRASYEQFF. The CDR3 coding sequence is TGTGCCAGCTCTTTCAGCGGGAGGGCCTCATATGAGCAGTTCTTC. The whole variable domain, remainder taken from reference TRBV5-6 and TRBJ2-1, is DAGVTQSPTHLIKTRGQQVTLRCSPKSGHDTVSWYQQALGQGPQFIFQYYEEEERQRGNFPDRFSGHQFPNYSSELNVNALLLGDSALYLCASSFSGRASYEQFFGPGTRLTVL.

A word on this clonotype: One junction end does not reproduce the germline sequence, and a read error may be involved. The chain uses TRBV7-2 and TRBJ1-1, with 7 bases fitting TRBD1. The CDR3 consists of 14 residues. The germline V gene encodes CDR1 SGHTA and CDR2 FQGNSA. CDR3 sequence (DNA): TGTGCCAGCAGCGCGACTACAGGGGTTACTGAGGCTTTCTTT. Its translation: CASSATTGVTEAFF.

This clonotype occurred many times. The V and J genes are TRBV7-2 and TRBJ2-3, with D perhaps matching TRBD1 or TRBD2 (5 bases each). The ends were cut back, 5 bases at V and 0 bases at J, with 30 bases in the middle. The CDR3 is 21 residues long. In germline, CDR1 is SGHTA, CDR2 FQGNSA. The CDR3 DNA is TGTGCCAGCAGCCACCGACAGTGGATTAGCACGGGGCGCCCTAGCACAGATACGCAGTATTTT. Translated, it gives CASSHRQWISTGRPSTDTQYF.

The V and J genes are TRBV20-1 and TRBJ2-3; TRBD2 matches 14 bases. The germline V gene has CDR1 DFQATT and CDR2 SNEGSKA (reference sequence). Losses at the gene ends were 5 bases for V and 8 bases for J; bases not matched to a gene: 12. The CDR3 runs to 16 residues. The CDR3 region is CSAPKGTSGSIATQYF. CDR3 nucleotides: TGCAGTGCTCCTAAAGGGACTAGCGGGAGTATTGCTACGCAGTATTTT.

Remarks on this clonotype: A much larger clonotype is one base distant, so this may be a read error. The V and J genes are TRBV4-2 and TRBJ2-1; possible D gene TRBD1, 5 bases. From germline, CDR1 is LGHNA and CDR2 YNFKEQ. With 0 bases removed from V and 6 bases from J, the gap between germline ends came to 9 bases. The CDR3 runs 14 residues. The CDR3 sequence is CASSQDETVNEQFF. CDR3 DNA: TGTGCCAGCAGCCAAGATGAGACAGTCAATGAGCAGTTCTTC.